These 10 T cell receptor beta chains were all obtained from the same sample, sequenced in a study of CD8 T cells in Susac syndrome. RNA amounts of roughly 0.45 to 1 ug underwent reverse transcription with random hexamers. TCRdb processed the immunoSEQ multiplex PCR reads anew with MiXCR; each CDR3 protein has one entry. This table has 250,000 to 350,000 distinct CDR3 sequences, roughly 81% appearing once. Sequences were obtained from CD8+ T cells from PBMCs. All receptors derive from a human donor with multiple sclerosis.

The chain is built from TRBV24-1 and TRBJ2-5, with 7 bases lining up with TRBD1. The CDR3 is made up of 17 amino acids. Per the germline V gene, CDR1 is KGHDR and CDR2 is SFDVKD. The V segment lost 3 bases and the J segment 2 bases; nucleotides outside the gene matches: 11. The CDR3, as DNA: TGTGCCACCAGTGATGCCAAGAGGGGGCCAGGACAAGAGACCCAGTACTTC. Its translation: CATSDAKRGPGQETQYF.

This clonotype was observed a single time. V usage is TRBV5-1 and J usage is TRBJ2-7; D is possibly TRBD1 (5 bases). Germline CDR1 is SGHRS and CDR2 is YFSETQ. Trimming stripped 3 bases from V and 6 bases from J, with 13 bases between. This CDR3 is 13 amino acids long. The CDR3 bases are TGCGCCAGCAGCTGGAAGATAAGGGGCGAGCAGTACTTC. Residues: CASSWKIRGEQYF.

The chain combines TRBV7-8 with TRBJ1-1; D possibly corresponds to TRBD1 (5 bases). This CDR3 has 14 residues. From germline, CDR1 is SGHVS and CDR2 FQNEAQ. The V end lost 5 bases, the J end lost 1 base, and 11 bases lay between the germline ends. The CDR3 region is CASSEGPANTEAFF. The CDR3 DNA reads TGTGCCAGCAGCGAGGGGCCGGCGAACACTGAAGCTTTCTTT.

For the CDR3, the DNA is TGTGCCAGCTTAAGCAGGACTAGCTCCTACAATGAGCAGTTCTTC. Protein product: CASLSRTSSYNEQFF. The chain combines TRBV27 with TRBJ2-1; 7 bases agree with TRBD2. Germline trimming cut 8 bases from V and 0 bases from J; bases unmatched to any gene: 7. In germline, CDR1 is MNHEY, CDR2 SMNVEV (reference sequence). The CDR3 has 15 amino acids.

The CDR3 reads CASTTNWEGPADTQYF. The CDR3 coding sequence is TGTGCCAGCACCACCAATTGGGAGGGCCCGGCAGATACGCAGTATTTT. V gene TRBV28 combines with J gene TRBJ2-3; 7 nucleotides agree with TRBD2. The germline gives CDR1 MDHEN, CDR2 SYDVKM. CDR3 length: 16 amino acids. The V and J ends lost 7 bases and 4 bases, in that order; junction bases with no gene match: 14.

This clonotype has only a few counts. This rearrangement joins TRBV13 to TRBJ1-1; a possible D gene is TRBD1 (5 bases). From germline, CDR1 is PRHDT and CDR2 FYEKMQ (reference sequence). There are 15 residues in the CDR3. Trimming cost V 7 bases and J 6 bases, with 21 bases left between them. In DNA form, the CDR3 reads TGTGCCAGCATTTCCTTTGGACATGGGTTGCCTGAAGCTTTCTTT. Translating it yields CASISFGHGLPEAFF.

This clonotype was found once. The CDR3 DNA sequence: TGTGCCAGCAGCCGGAAAGAAGGTGGCGGGGAGCTGTTTTTT. Residues: CASSRKEGGGELFF. The J gene is TRBJ2-2, the V gene TRBV3-1; D unclear. This CDR3 has 14 residues. In germline, CDR1 is LGHDT, CDR2 YNNKEL (reference sequence). Between the trimmed V and J ends, which lost 4 bases and 7 bases, there was a span of 13 bases.

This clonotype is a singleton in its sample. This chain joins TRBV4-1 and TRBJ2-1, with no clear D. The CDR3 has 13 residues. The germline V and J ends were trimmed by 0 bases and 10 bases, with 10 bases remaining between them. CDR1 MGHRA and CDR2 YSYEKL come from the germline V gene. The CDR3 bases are TGCGCCAGCAGCCAAGAGGTCTATCGAGAGCAGTTCTTC. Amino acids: CASSQEVYREQFF.

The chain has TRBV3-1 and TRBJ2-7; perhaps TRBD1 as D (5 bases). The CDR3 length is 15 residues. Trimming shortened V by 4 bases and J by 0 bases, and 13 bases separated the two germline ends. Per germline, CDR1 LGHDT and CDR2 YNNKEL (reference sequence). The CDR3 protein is CASSPHRQISYEQYF. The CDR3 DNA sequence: TGTGCCAGCAGCCCCCATCGACAGATCTCCTACGAGCAGTACTTC.

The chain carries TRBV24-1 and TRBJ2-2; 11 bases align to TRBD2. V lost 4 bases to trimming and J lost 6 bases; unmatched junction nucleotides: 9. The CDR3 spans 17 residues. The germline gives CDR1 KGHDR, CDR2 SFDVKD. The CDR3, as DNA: TGTGCCACCAGTGAAGGGACTAGCGGAACTCAATCCGGGGAGCTGTTTTTT. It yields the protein CATSEGTSGTQSGELFF.